This T cell receptor beta chain is from a study of T cell repertoires in cytomegalovirus infection (dated by TCRdb to about 2019). Regarding the research as a whole: The peptide stimulations were aimed at well-studied HLA-B-restricted epitopes as well as recently identified HLA-C-restricted CMV epitopes, whose presentation resists viral immunomodulation. The HLA type of each donor mattered for the analysis, because public TCR beta signatures pointed to carriage of CMV infection along with the matching HLA type.

A single count supports this clonotype. Its specific antigen is unknown. A junction boundary mismatches the germline segment, possibly from a read error. Per the publication, the treatment or condition label means: in vitro stimulation with specific CMV peptide epitopes to enrich CMV-specific T cells. What the research found in general, with its limitations: Carriers of CMV infection plus the relevant HLA type were discriminated by the cumulative frequency of public TCR beta family members in the study cohort and in an independent roughly 320-donor cohort. In the ex vivo response, HLA-C-restricted CMV-specific TCR beta clonotypes were dominant, and in two of eight donors the single most frequent clonotype came from this HLA-C-restricted group.

Per the germline V gene, MGHRA is the CDR1 and YSYEKL is the CDR2. The CDR3 covers 15 residues, taking in both the cysteine and the phenylalanine. Only CDR3 DNA is held: 45 bases, read in frame from base 1. The data were produced on an Illumina HiSeq 1500. TCRdb reran the public reads through fastp at Q25 and MiXCR, keeping productive beta chains. Rows with one shared CDR3 protein collapse into an entry with the most common genes and DNA. The sample data list tens of thousands of distinct CDR3 sequences, and more than 20% of these were observed just once. Approximately 53% of the sample is taken by the ten largest.

This clonotype was sampled from a human donor in good health (CMV status not recorded). Some clones in this sample may be carry-over from other donors' samples. The material sequenced was CD8+ T cells from cultured PBMCs, taken from culture after CMV antigen stimulation. Recombination linked TRBV4-1 to TRBJ2-3, with a tentative D gene TRBD2 over 6 matching bases. The CDR3 region reads CASSPHGGQADTQYF. The bases read TGTGCCAGCAGCCCCCACGGGGGTCAGGCAGATACGCAGTATTTT.